A single T cell receptor beta chain is shown here with its context. Its cognate antigen is unknown. The CDR3 loop spans 15 amino acids. Germline values: CDR1 LGHNT, CDR2 FRNRAP. V shed 6 bases, J shed 4 bases, and the junction held 10 bases outside the gene matches. This sample was taken from a study of cytomegalovirus exposure and HLA in healthy donors. Study at large: According to later analysis, the same platform produced the 120 validation and about 630 first-cohort repertoires. The study, taken as a whole, reports: A subsequent analysis found that TCR clusters from the first cohort also tended to co-occur in the 120 or so validation repertoires, with about 94% of cluster scores above 0.

The table came from immunoSEQ multiplex PCR; TCRdb's copy has only in-frame clones and leaves some out. Among under 200,000 clones, approximately 86% were seen once, and the ten largest hold about 2.2%. The donors were in the approximately 120-subject validation cohort; that cohort was separate from the roughly 730-subject first cohort. Material: PBMCs. The receptor was derived from a woman aged 18 to 35 in good health and CMV-seronegative. The V call is TRBV12-5, the J call TRBJ2-7; 9 positions agree with TRBD1. This CDR3 is CASGPGTGSLYEQYF. Here the CDR3 DNA reads TGTGCTAGTGGGCCCGGGACAGGGTCCCTTTACGAGCAGTACTTC.